This TCR beta chain was sequenced in a study of cytomegalovirus exposure and HLA in healthy donors (dated by TCRdb to about 2017). Notes on the research overall: According to an earlier analysis of a few hundred of the donors, about 179 million T cells yielded roughly 100 million unique TCR beta sequences and around 300 Gb of sequence data. Roughly 300 gigabases of sequencing data and 80 million or so unique TCR sequences were included in an early release covering 500 to 750 HLA-typed donors. The genetic ancestry cluster associated with self-reported Caucasian donors included 81% of the approximately 400 genotyped donors. The study was designed to test whether signatures of past pathogen exposure could be identified by cataloging public T cell receptors. The study used immunosequencing to profile the T cell repertoires of some 600 subjects and linked those repertoires to cytomegalovirus serostatus. Besides the first cohort of roughly 700 subjects, a separate validation cohort made up of 90 to 150 different subjects was used. High-throughput TCR immunosequencing, statistical association of individual TCRs with disease status, and machine learning were combined to predict cytomegalovirus infection status. In a later analysis, previously published TCR beta repertoires from hundreds of donors were re-analyzed and high-resolution HLA genotyping was added so that TCR occurrence patterns could be studied. Rather than using new phenotypic data, the later analysis identified candidate immune exposures from TCR beta sequences and from how often those sequences occurred across donors. To decide whether each TCR beta V gene segment behaved as functional or pseudogenic, an earlier analysis of approximately 620 of the donors relied on high-throughput TCR beta sequencing. Donor age, sex, ethnicity and CMV serostatus were compiled together with the repertoire data. Genome-wide SNP genotypes for about 65% of the 666 donors were used in a later genetic analysis, which treated that subset as a discovery cohort. Every repertoire in the discovery cohort had been generated on one and the same sequencing platform. HLA typing covered class I and class II loci at four-digit resolution. The number of donors typed differed by locus, with about 629-630 for A, B, C, DRB1 and DQB1, roughly 520 for DQA1, 600 to 610 for DPA1, and under 490 for DPB1. Four or five DR-DQ haplotypes were handled as single units for association and clustering because linkage in the cohort was strong. On average, about 240,000 unique TCR beta nucleotide sequences were sequenced per donor among some 430 genotyped donors of the cohort, with 15% to 20% of those sequences being non-productive.

The germline V end is reduced by 6 bases and the J end by 5 bases; junction bases left unmatched: 3. Including cysteine and phenylalanine, the CDR3 has 13 amino acids. Only the CDR3 DNA is retained, 39 bases long and in frame from the first base. Via the germline V gene, CDR1 is MNHNS and CDR2 SASEGT. Comments on this clone: The clone's antigen remains unknown. Base qualities are missing; no much larger clone stands one base away.

The cohort comprised 550 to 700 healthy bone marrow donors. All cohort members were sampled while nominally healthy, although unrecorded immune exposures were likely present. The donor was CMV seropositive and belonged to the group of some 290 seropositive cohort members. A peripheral blood sample was provided by each donor, and peripheral blood mononuclear cells were used for TCR beta sequencing. The Qiagen DNeasy Blood Extraction Kit was used to extract genomic DNA from the blood cell samples. Library preparation was by the immunoSEQ multiplex PCR assay. A mixture of 60 forward primers for TCR Vbeta segments and 13 reverse primers for TCR Jbeta segments was used in the multiplex PCR. The CDR3 region of rearranged TCR beta genes was amplified from genomic DNA with a multiplex PCR assay. On the Illumina HiSeq System, the amplified TCR beta libraries were sequenced as 87-base-pair reads. Regarding the original processing steps: Across the 640 or so repertoires, a later analysis counted approximately 83 million unique TCR beta chains, 9.5 million to 12 million of which were shared by at least two donors. A nearest-neighbor algorithm error-corrected the raw reads and collapsed the reads into unique sequences, merging closely related sequences to remove PCR and sequencing errors. To assign V, D and J gene segments, CDR3 sequences were aligned to IMGT reference sequences. For a sequence to be retained, at least a six-nucleotide match to both a V gene segment and a J gene segment was required. Rearrangements were called productive when the CDR3 lacked stop codons and stayed in frame with V and J; all others were non-productive. CDR3 was defined by IMGT convention, running from the second conserved V-encoded cysteine to the conserved J-encoded phenylalanine. In an earlier analysis of some 550 of the donors, sequences lacking an unambiguous match to a single V gene segment were excluded. In an earlier analysis of approximately 590 of the donors, V segments were called functional above 56.7% productive rearrangements and were called segregating when the between-donor standard deviation exceeded 5%. To diagnose cytomegalovirus status from the catalog of TCR beta chain sequences, a statistical classification framework was built. In a later analysis, V and J genes were assigned by comparing TCR nucleotide sequences against IMGT/GENE-DB human TR gene sequences. In a later analysis, CDR3 sequences and most-parsimonious VDJ recombination scenarios were assigned using the TCRdist pipeline. In a later analysis, each TCR beta chain was defined by its CDR3 amino acid sequence together with its V-gene family, and reads without a unique V-gene family were excluded. To address suspected cross-contamination and a sequencing artifact, a later analysis removed a few hundred highly shared, low-generation-probability nucleotide sequences. In a later analysis, a clonal expansion index for each public chain was calculated from normalized within-repertoire ranks of inferred template counts. A later analysis computed generation probabilities with a VDJ recombination model fitted to out-of-frame rearrangements, and checked the results against IGoR. Hypergeometric tests were used in a later analysis to score TCR-TCR, TCR-HLA and TCR-CMV co-occurrence, with a repertoire-size bias correction applied to the TCR pairs. To estimate false discovery rates, a later analysis permuted the HLA or CMV assignments 20 times. A later analysis grouped co-occurring TCRs with DBSCAN, adding TCRdist sequence similarity when clustering within HLA-allele-positive subsets. Repertoires with fewer than 30,000 or more than 120,000 public chains, plus five repertoires with anomalous nucleotide sharing, were excluded from co-occurrence clustering. In TCRdb, the immuneACCESS table is reduced to in-frame sequences with V and J assigned. These tables do not hold every clone; where another copy was compared, an unresolved V gene accounts for under half, and the others remain unexplained. D and trimming were read from the DNA, whereas the V and J calls and clone size are those reported in that table. Recorded for this sample are over 120,000 clones; less than 85% of them occurred a single time. The ten largest clones represent 2.1% of the sample.

Broader findings and caveats from the paper: Strong co-occurrence of HLA alleles, especially DR and DQ, made assigning TCR associations to individual alleles difficult. The 87-base-pair reads could not distinguish some IMGT-functional V segments, including TRBV6-2 and TRBV6-3, so those segments were excluded. The study gave a list of more than 150 TCR beta chains associated with cytomegalovirus. In a later genetic analysis, a missense DCLRE1C variant was associated with V-gene and J-gene trimming of TCR beta chains, and the association was replicated in an independent cohort. A few of the identified cytomegalovirus-associated TCR beta chains were confirmed in vitro to be specific for cytomegalovirus antigens. In an earlier analysis of about 600 of the donors, most TCR beta V segments appeared in productive rearrangements about 87% or about 30% of the time, broadly matching IMGT annotations. Compared with the 666-donor mean, donors in an Asian-associated ancestry cluster had fewer N-insertions in productive TCRs, according to a later genetic analysis. In a later analysis, TCR association rates were found to vary across HLA loci, with the most associated TCRs seen for DRB1 alleles and the fewest for HLA-C alleles. In this cohort, only TCR beta chains were sequenced, and detectable features were limited by the absence of alpha or paired-chain data. A cluster of highly shared sequence variants was judged likely to represent a technical artifact of the sequencing pipeline. Across donors, most TCR sequences were observed very rarely, whereas some public TCRs were present in many individuals. Sequencing depth was assumed to be roughly uniform across donors in the presence/absence analyses, though that assumption may not hold. Most CMV-associated TCR beta chains appeared to be HLA-restricted in a later analysis, and the HLA associations seemed to be driven largely by CMV exposure. Linkage disequilibrium might explain the correlated functional status among segregating V segments, but an unknown experimental factor could not be ruled out. A further reported finding was that TCR beta sequences accurately predicted the HLA-A and HLA-B alleles for most subjects in the first cohort. The classifier was reported to diagnose cytomegalovirus status with high specificity and sensitivity in both the original and validation cohorts. The authors suggested that the approach could potentially be extended to other disease states and immunological phenotypes. CMV serostatus was the only immune exposure information available for the cohort. According to a later analysis, parvovirus B19, influenza, CMV and Epstein-Barr virus appeared linked to several top co-occurrence clusters. Some 15 rarely observed V segments, including chromosome 9 orphons, were excluded from the earlier analysis of some 590 of the donors because counts were too low. In a later analysis, more than 15,000 TCR beta sequences were associated with specific HLA alleles at a false discovery rate of 0.05. Because HLA typing was unavailable for some donors at each locus, only the typed subset was used in association tests. In a later analysis, HLA-associated TCR beta chains showed more clonal expansion and lower generation probabilities than non-associated chains that were equally common.

The chain is assembled from TRBV6-1 and TRBJ2-5, with 10 bases aligning to TRBD2. Sequencing was done on a sample of PBMCs. This TCR was sampled from a woman aged 60-70 years in good health and CMV-seropositive. Here the CDR3 is given as CASRDSGRETQYF. In nucleotide form, the sequence is TGTGCCAGCAGGGATAGCGGGAGGGAGACCCAGTACTTC.